The 8 T cell receptor beta chains listed next were all sequenced from one sample in a study of T cell responses to AZD1222 COVID-19 vaccine (TCRdb year 2021). The time point label, read with the paper, signifies: baseline before first vaccination. The library came from the immunoSEQ multiplex PCR assay. The clones in this table, taken by TCRdb from immuneACCESS, are in-frame only. Not every clone is retained; where verified, under half of the shortfall comes from an unresolved V gene, and the cause of the rest is unknown. Across this sample there are 120,000 or so clones, with under 90% seen only once. The ten largest clonotypes hold 4.4% of the sample. Sequenced material: peripheral blood, taken on day 0 of AZD1222 vaccination. The receptors shown here come from an adult in good health.

J is TRBJ1-1 and V is TRBV6-1; D unclear. The CDR3 has 12 residues. Germline V gene data show CDR1 as MNHNS and CDR2 as SASEGT. The V gene lost 1 base and the J gene lost 9 bases, with 9 bases spanning the gap. CDR3 protein: CASSEGEGKAFF. The CDR3 nucleotides read TGTGCCAGCAGTGAAGGCGAAGGGAAAGCTTTCTTT.

The chain has TRBV29-1 and TRBJ1-1; 8 bases line up with TRBD1. CDR3 length: 13 residues. Trimming took 7 bases from V and 1 from J; bases not matched to a gene: 5. Germline V gene sequence: CDR1 SQVTM, CDR2 ANQGSEA. CDR3 loop: CSGAGTGNTEAFF. The CDR3, as DNA: TGCAGCGGAGCCGGGACAGGGAACACTGAAGCTTTCTTT.

The rearrangement joins TRBV4-2 to TRBJ2-7; unclear D gene. The germline V gene has CDR1 LGHNA and CDR2 YNFKEQ. This CDR3 comprises 14 residues. The ends were cut back, 1 base at V and 0 bases at J, with 7 bases in the middle. The CDR3 sequence: CASSQGWGSYEQYF. The CDR3 DNA follows: TGTGCCAGCAGCCAAGGGTGGGGCTCCTACGAGCAGTACTTC.

The rearrangement joins TRBV7-7 to TRBJ2-5; 7 bases align to TRBD1. CDR1 SSHAT and CDR2 FNYEAQ come from the germline V gene (reference sequence). This CDR3 is built from 14 residues. The junction had 2 bases not matched to a gene; V was cut back by 3 bases and J by 1 base. The CDR3 sequence: CASSLTGTQETQYF. The CDR3 nucleotides read TGTGCCAGCAGCTTGACAGGGACCCAAGAGACCCAGTACTTC.

The chain recombines TRBV7-9 with TRBJ2-1; 7 bases align to TRBD2. V lost 3 bases and J lost 13; bases outside the gene matches: 6. Per the germline V gene, CDR1 is SEHNR and CDR2 is FQNEAQ (reference sequence). The CDR3 is 12 amino acids. CDR3 protein: CASSFQTSNQFF. The CDR3 nucleotides read TGTGCCAGCAGCTTCCAGACTAGCAACCAGTTCTTC.

The chain joins TRBV20-1 to TRBJ1-2, with unresolved D. The CDR3 has 12 amino acids. The germline V gene has CDR1 DFQATT and CDR2 SNEGSKA (reference sequence). The V and J ends lost 3 bases and 2 bases respectively, with 7 bases between them. The CDR3 bases are TGCAGTGCTAGTCCCGGGAACTATGGCTACACCTTC. Translating it yields CSASPGNYGYTF.

V usage is TRBV7-9 and J usage is TRBJ1-1; 9 nucleotides match TRBD1. Trimming took 5 bases from V and 10 from J; bases not matched to a gene: 14. Germline lookup yields CDR1 SEHNR and CDR2 FQNEAQ (reference sequence). The CDR3 sequence is 15 residues long. The CDR3 DNA sequence: TGTGCCAGCAGCGGAGGGGGACAGGGTACGAAGAGAGCTTTCTTT. Translating it yields CASSGGGQGTKRAFF.

The CDR3 is CASRGGRSYEQYF. DNA for the CDR3: TGTGCCAGCAGGGGGGGACGGTCCTACGAGCAGTACTTC. V and J are TRBV25-1 and TRBJ2-7, with a weak D call TRBD2 (6 bases). There are 13 residues in the CDR3. Trimming left V 6 bases short and J 1 base short, with 10 bases between. CDR1 is MGHDK and CDR2 is SYGVNS in the germline V gene.